Below are 5 T cell receptor beta chains sequenced from a single sample in a study of beta chain features in type 1 diabetes. Expressed TCRB transcripts were sequenced because the isolated RNA had all been reverse transcribed beforehand. Sequenced by immunoSEQ multiplex PCR; TCRdb stores in-frame clones only, minus some. The sample lists roughly 400,000 clones, roughly 16% occurring once. The sample was naive CD4+ T cells from blood. These receptors were taken from a woman under 30 in good health.

This clone was picked up a small number of times. A read error may produce the germline difference seen at one junction end. The V gene is TRBV28, the J gene TRBJ1-5; 11 bases agree with TRBD1. The CDR3 totals 12 residues. Germline CDR1 MDHEN, CDR2 SYDVKM. CDR3 amino acids: CASTSSGTGGPF. In DNA form, the CDR3 reads TGTGCCAGCACTTCATCCGGGACAGGGGGTCCTTTT.

This chain connects TRBV28 to TRBJ1-2; tentative D call: TRBD1 (6 bases). The CDR3 is made up of 13 amino acids. The V and J ends lost 5 bases and 3 bases respectively, with 10 bases between them. Per the germline V gene, CDR1 is MDHEN and CDR2 is SYDVKM. The CDR3, as DNA: TGTGCCAGCAGTCGGGGGGCTGACTATGGCTACACCTTC. It encodes CASSRGADYGYTF.

This clone was detected only a few times. This chain links TRBV4-1 with TRBJ1-2, with 11 bases that match TRBD1. J lost 4 bases, V lost 4 bases, and 8 bases had no gene match. Germline V lookup: CDR1 MGHRA, CDR2 YSYEKL. This CDR3 region has 16 residues. CDR3 coding DNA: TGCGCCAGCAGCCGAAGTCCCGGGACAGGGGGCTATGGCTACACCTTC. Protein product: CASSRSPGTGGYGYTF.

J is TRBJ2-7 and V is TRBV4-1; TRBD1 matches 10 bases. V shed 1 base and J 2 bases; nucleotides not matched to a gene: 8. The CDR3 is 17 residues long. Germline CDR1 reads MGHRA; CDR2 reads YSYEKL. CDR3 residues: CASSQALGTGVAYEQYF. The CDR3, as DNA: TGCGCCAGCAGCCAAGCTCTTGGGACAGGGGTCGCCTACGAGCAGTACTTC.

CDR3 in DNA: TGTGCCAGTTCCTCCCTCAGGGCTAGCGGTTACAATGAGCAGTTCTTC. It specifies CASSSLRASGYNEQFF. The chain uses TRBV25-1 and TRBJ2-1, with 7 bases aligning to TRBD2. V was clipped by 9 bases and J by 4 bases; unmatched bases: 15. Germline CDR1 and CDR2: MGHDK and SYGVNS. The CDR3 spans 16 residues.